This T cell receptor beta chain was sequenced in a study of CD8 T cells in Susac syndrome. V was clipped by 4 bases and J by 6 bases; unmatched bases: 9. Germline lookup yields CDR1 SGHRS and CDR2 YFSETQ. There are 16 residues in the CDR3. cDNA came from approximately 0.5 to 1 ug RNA primed by random hexamers. A single record per CDR3 protein comes from TCRdb applying MiXCR to the immunoSEQ multiplex PCR reads. The table has 110,000 or so distinct CDR3 sequences, approximately 90% seen once. The material sequenced was CD8+ T cells from PBMCs. The source of this sequence is a human donor in good health. V usage is TRBV5-1 and J usage is TRBJ2-3; TRBD2 matches at 12 bases. Here the CDR3 reads CASSPGLAGRIDTQYF. In DNA, the CDR3 is TGCGCCAGCAGCCCAGGACTAGCGGGGAGGATTGATACGCAGTATTTT.